The 30 T cell receptor beta chains listed next were all sequenced from one sample in a study of tumor-infiltrating lymphocytes in primary liver carcinoma. A constant-region primer served to make TCR beta cDNA from about 0.5 ug total RNA. A slightly modified ARM-PCR protocol with three nested multiplex PCR rounds produced these TCR beta libraries. The first two PCR rounds used TRBV1-TRBV30 forward primers with a C-beta reverse primer, 10 cycles each. TCRdb analysed the multiplex PCR reads with MiXCR anew, one entry per CDR3 protein. The table has about 110,000 distinct CDR3 sequences, less than 80% seen once; the top ten hold roughly 9%. Co-extraction yielded RNA and DNA from about 20-30 mg of unsorted bulk tissue. The sample was liver tumor tissue from sampling region 1. The subset here: tumor region T1, superior pole. The receptors were gathered from a woman aged 55 to 70 with primary liver carcinoma and hepatitis B virus infection.

The CDR3 protein is CASSFNRGARYEQYF. In nucleotides, the CDR3 is TGTGCCAGCAGCTTTAATCGGGGAGCCCGCTACGAGCAGTACTTC. This chain uses TRBV11-2 with TRBJ2-7; tentatively, D is TRBD2 (5 bases). The CDR3 runs to 15 residues. CDR1 and CDR2 from the germline V gene are SGHAT and FQNNGV. Between the trimmed V and J ends, which lost 3 bases and 3 bases, there was a span of 15 bases. The full variable domain, rest sourced from reference TRBV11-2 and TRBJ2-7, is EAGVAQSPRYKIIEKRQSVAFWCNPISGHATLYWYQQILGQGPKLLIQFQNNGVVDDSQLPKDRFSAERLKGVDSTLKIQPAKLEDSAVYLCASSFNRGARYEQYFGPGTRLTVT.

V usage is TRBV28 and J usage is TRBJ2-3, with 10 bases identical to TRBD2. CDR3 length: 17 amino acids. The V gene's germline CDR1 is MDHEN and CDR2 SYDVKM. V gave up 5 bases and J gave up 1 base; unmatched junction bases: 9. The chain's CDR3 is CASSEVHGTSGTDTQYF. CDR3 sequence (DNA): TGTGCCAGCAGTGAAGTTCACGGGACTAGCGGCACAGATACGCAGTATTTT.

This clonotype has ten or more counts. The V and J genes are TRBV4-2 and TRBJ2-7; D is unresolved. CDR3 length equals 14 residues. Trimming removed 0 bases at V and 7 bases at J, with 13 bases between. CDR1 is LGHNA, CDR2 YNFKEQ, per germline. The chain's CDR3 is CASSQEDGWKEQYF. CDR3 coding DNA: TGTGCCAGCAGCCAAGAGGATGGTTGGAAAGAGCAGTACTTC.

This clonotype was seen many times. The chain recombines TRBV29-1 with TRBJ2-2, with 10 bases lining up with TRBD2. The CDR3 sequence is 13 residues long. V was pared by 3 bases and J by 8 bases, with 3 bases of the junction left unmatched. Per germline, CDR1 SQVTM and CDR2 ANQGSEA. The DNA for the CDR3 is TGCAGCGTTGATACTAGCGGGGCAGGGGAGCTGTTTTTT. It specifies CSVDTSGAGELFF.

The chain employs TRBV5-1 and TRBJ2-2; TRBD1 aligns across 11 bases. The CDR3 covers 15 residues. V dropped 2 bases and J dropped 5; count of bases not matched to a gene: 2. The germline gives CDR1 SGHRS, CDR2 YFSETQ. CDR3 in amino acids: CASSLGDRGTGELFF. CDR3 coding DNA: TGCGCCAGCAGCTTAGGGGACAGGGGGACCGGGGAGCTGTTTTTT.

CDR3 bases: TGTGCCAGCAGTCGGGAAACTGAGAGGATAGAGCAGTACTTC. This encodes CASSRETERIEQYF. The J gene is TRBJ2-7, the V gene TRBV12-3 or TRBV12-4; D perhaps matches TRBD2 (5 bases). The CDR3 consists of 14 residues. Trimming removed 5 bases from V and 7 bases from J, with 18 bases in between.

Worth noting for this clonotype: The junction departs from germline at one end; a sequencing error may be responsible. This rearrangement joins TRBV25-1 to TRBJ2-1; D is unresolved. The CDR3 totals 18 residues. Per germline, CDR1 MGHDK and CDR2 SYGVNS. The CDR3 DNA sequence: TGTGTCAGCAGTGAGCCGACCGTGTTCGGCGGCTCCTACAATGAGCAGTTCTTC. It is translated as CVSSEPTVFGGSYNEQFF.

As DNA, the CDR3 is TGTGCCACAGAGCCGGGGCGCGAGTCACGGAATGAGCAGTTCTTC. Translation: CATEPGRESRNEQFF. The genes are TRBV10-3 and TRBJ2-1, with D perhaps matching TRBD1 or TRBD2 (5 bases each). The CDR3 loop spans 15 amino acids. Germline CDR1 and CDR2: ENHRY and SYGVKD. Deletions cut 10 bases from V and 7 bases from J, with 23 bases between.

As for this clonotype: The conserved phenylalanine or tryptophan normally closing the CDR3 is absent here, so this likely arose from a read error. The V call is TRBV5-5, the J call TRBJ1-1; D is unclear. This CDR3 is built from 13 residues. Trimming stripped 4 bases from V and 2 bases from J, with 9 bases between. In germline, CDR1 is SGHKS, CDR2 YYEKEE (reference sequence). CDR3 sequence reads: CASSRKFNTEAFL. The CDR3 DNA reads as TGTGCCAGCAGCCGGAAGTTCAACACTGAAGCTTTCCTT.

In the case of this clonotype: A much larger clone lies one base from this, so it may be a read error. V and J are TRBV6-5 and TRBJ1-1, with D possibly matching TRBD1 (6 bases). This CDR3 comprises 13 residues. CDR1 and CDR2 (germline): MNHEY, SVGAGI. The DNA for the CDR3 is TGTGCCAGCAATTACGTGAGGGGGTCCGGGGCTTTCTTT. Translated, it gives CASNYVRGSGAFF.

Notes on this clonotype: A much larger clonotype is one base distant, so this may be a read error. V gene TRBV4-2 combines with J gene TRBJ1-1; 8 bases agree with TRBD1. Germline V gives CDR1 LGHNA, CDR2 YNFKEQ. The CDR3 covers 17 residues. After removal of 7 bases from V and 0 bases from J, the junction contained 13 bases not matched to a gene. The CDR3 reads CASNPRTGRDMNTEAFF. The DNA for the CDR3 is TGTGCCAGCAACCCCCGGACAGGGAGGGACATGAACACTGAAGCTTTCTTT.

To note about this clonotype: This may be a read error: a much more frequent sequence differs by one nucleotide. The conserved final phenylalanine or tryptophan is absent from the CDR3, which likely points to a read error. The rearrangement links TRBV6-2 or TRBV6-3 to TRBJ1-6; weak D call: TRBD1 (6 bases). The length of the CDR3 is 14 residues. The germline CDR1 and CDR2 sequences are MNHEY and SVGEGT. Trimming shortened V by 2 bases and J by 10 bases, and 12 bases separated the two germline ends. CDR3 in amino acids: CASSYLQGNSPLHS. The CDR3 nucleotides read TGTGCCAGCAGTTACCTACAGGGTAACTCACCCCTCCACTCT.

CDR3 protein: CANTLYGPEAANYGYTF. The CDR3 DNA follows: TGTGCCAACACCTTATATGGCCCCGAGGCGGCCAACTATGGCTACACCTTC. The genes are TRBV7-9 and TRBJ1-2; D not certain. The germline V gene has CDR1 SEHNR and CDR2 FQNEAQ (reference sequence). The CDR3 runs 17 residues. Trimming cost V 10 bases and J 2 bases, with 26 bases left between them.

V is TRBV11-1 and J is TRBJ1-4, with D unclear. Germline V lookup: CDR1 SGHAT, CDR2 FQDESV (reference sequence). V lost 5 bases and J lost 0, with 13 bases in between. The CDR3 runs to 16 residues. The CDR3 protein is CASSQGAPATNEKLFF. The CDR3 nucleotides are TGTGCCAGCAGCCAAGGAGCACCCGCAACTAATGAAAAACTGTTTTTT.

Regarding this clonotype: A read error may produce the germline difference seen at one junction end. The chain is built from TRBV4-1 and TRBJ2-5; D perhaps matches TRBD1 (6 bases). The germline V gene encodes CDR1 MGHRA and CDR2 YSYEKL. The CDR3 runs 15 residues. The DNA for the CDR3 is TGCGCCAGCAGCCAAGATCCCCAGGGACAAGAGATCCAGTATTTC. Protein sequence: CASSQDPQGQEIQYF.

This chain links TRBV11-2 with TRBJ2-1, with 7 bases lining up with TRBD2. V was clipped by 3 bases and J by 6 bases; unmatched bases: 8. The CDR3 runs 15 residues. The germline V gene encodes CDR1 SGHAT and CDR2 FQNNGV. This chain's CDR3 is CASSFTSERFNEQFF. Here the CDR3 DNA reads TGTGCCAGCAGCTTCACTAGCGAAAGGTTCAATGAGCAGTTCTTC.

About this clonotype: A much bigger clone sits one base away, suggesting this may be a read error. The V and J genes are TRBV4-2 and TRBJ1-1; TRBD1 might be the D (6 bases). The CDR3 covers 17 residues. From germline, CDR1 is LGHNA and CDR2 YNFKEQ. The V and J ends lost 4 bases and 0 bases respectively, with 18 bases between them. The CDR3: CASSPRAGRDMNTEAFF. CDR3 in DNA: TGTGCCAGCAGCCCCCGGGCAGGGAGGGACATGAACACTGAAGCTTTCTTT.

In regard to this clonotype: The CDR3 ends on some other residue instead of the conserved phenylalanine or tryptophan, so this is likely a read error. This chain uses TRBV12-3 or TRBV12-4 with TRBJ2-3; 10 bases line up with TRBD2. The CDR3 is 14 residues long. CDR3 in DNA: TGTGCCAGCAGTAATCAGCGGGAGGGAGATACACAGTATTGT. Its translation is CASSNQREGDTQYC.

This clonotype was picked up many times. This chain links TRBV12-3 or TRBV12-4 with TRBJ1-2; D is undetermined. There are 12 residues in the CDR3. Trimming stripped 1 base from V and 7 bases from J, with 7 bases between. Here the CDR3 reads CASSLEGTGYTF. Here the CDR3 DNA reads TGTGCCAGCAGTTTAGAGGGTACTGGCTACACCTTC.

About this clonotype itself: A much larger clone is a single base away; this may be a read error. The chain links TRBV6-6 to TRBJ1-5; 7 nucleotides agree with TRBD1. CDR1 MNHNY and CDR2 SVGAGI come from the germline V gene (reference sequence). This CDR3 region has 15 residues. V lost 6 bases and J lost 6; bases outside the gene matches: 11. This CDR3 reads CASSRGQRDSQPQHF. The CDR3 bases are TGTGCCAGCAGCCGGGGACAGAGGGATAGTCAGCCCCAGCATTTT.

Concerning this clonotype itself: Germline and junction disagree at one end, which may indicate a read error. This chain uses TRBV6-1 with TRBJ1-6; a possible D gene is TRBD1 (6 bases). The CDR3 length is 15 residues. CDR1 is MNHNS, CDR2 SASEGT, per germline. The CDR3 region is CANSHLGQYNSPLHF. DNA for the CDR3: TGTGCCAACAGTCATCTAGGACAGTATAATTCACCCCTCCACTTT.

This clonotype came up many times. This rearrangement joins TRBV11-2 to TRBJ2-1; 7 bases align to TRBD2. V lost 5 bases and J lost 5; bases outside the gene matches: 12. Germline V gene data show CDR1 as SGHAT and CDR2 as FQNNGV. This CDR3 has 16 amino acids. The CDR3 bases are TGTGCCAGCAGCCGTAGGACTAGACAAACCCACAATGAGCAGTTCTTC. Its translation is CASSRRTRQTHNEQFF.

This clonotype was seen just once. This chain uses TRBV29-1 with TRBJ1-1; D uncertain. This CDR3 has 11 residues. The germline CDR1 and CDR2 sequences are SQVTM and ANQGSEA. V was shortened by 6 bases and J by 12 bases, with 17 bases between the two germline ends. This CDR3 is CSVTTDAIPFF. In DNA, the CDR3 is TGCAGCGTAACCACCGATGCTATCCCTTTCTTT.

This clonotype was observed a single time. CDR3 DNA sequence: TGTGCCAGCACCTCACGGGCGGATACTGAAGCTTTCTTT. Protein sequence: CASTSRADTEAFF. The V call is TRBV6-1, the J call TRBJ1-1; D is unclear. Trimming stripped 7 bases from V and 5 bases from J, with 14 bases between. The CDR3 contains 13 residues. Germline-derived CDR1 and CDR2 are MNHNS and SASEGT.

Worth noting for this clonotype: At one end the junction does not follow the germline gene, possibly because of a read error. V and J are TRBV11-2 and TRBJ2-7, with D possibly TRBD2 on 5 matching bases. From germline, CDR1 is SGHAT and CDR2 FQNNGV. The CDR3 is 15 residues long. The chain's CDR3 is CASNFNRGTPYVQYF. CDR3 DNA sequence: TGTGCCAGTAACTTTAATCGGGGAACCCCCTACGTGCAGTACTTC.

Remarks on this clonotype: One junction end does not reproduce the germline sequence, and a read error may be involved. This chain uses TRBV11-2 with TRBJ2-1; D is unresolved. Germline CDR1 and CDR2: SGHAT and FQNNGV. The CDR3 is 12 residues long. CDR3 DNA: TGTGCCAGCAGCTTAGTAAGCCATGAGCAGTTGTTC. Amino acid sequence: CASSLVSHEQLF. Variable domain in full (rest from reference TRBV11-2 and TRBJ2-1): EAGVAQSPRYKIIEKRQSVAFWCNPISGHATLYWYQQILGQGPKLLIQFQNNGVVDDSQLPKDRFSAERLKGVDSTLKIQPAKLEDSAVYLCASSLVSHEQLFGPGTRLTVL.

This clonotype occurred many times. The chain joins TRBV10-2 to TRBJ1-4; D is ambiguous. This CDR3 region has 15 residues. Per germline, CDR1 WSHSY and CDR2 SAAADI. V lost 0 bases, J lost 0 bases, and 5 bases lay in between. The CDR3, as DNA: TGCGCCAGCAGTGAGTCTCAGTCAACTAATGAAAAACTGTTTTTT. Protein sequence: CASSESQSTNEKLFF.

The chain carries TRBV9 and TRBJ2-4, with 8 bases identical to TRBD1. Trimming cost V 0 bases and J 6 bases; bases outside gene matches: 11. Germline V gene lookup returns CDR1 SGDLS and CDR2 YYNGEE. The length of the CDR3 is 17 residues. CDR3 coding DNA: TGTGCCAGCAGCGTAGGGACCGGACAGGGATCGTTAAACATTCAGTACTTC. Translated, it gives CASSVGTGQGSLNIQYF.

Note on this clonotype: This may come from a read error, since a much larger clone is one base off. The gene calls are TRBV29-1 and TRBJ2-1, with D possibly TRBD1 on 5 matching bases. There are 15 residues in the CDR3. CDR1 and CDR2 (germline): SQVTM, ANQGSEA. The CDR3 is CSDELGLGRDNEQFF. The CDR3 region has the DNA TGCAGCGATGAATTGGGGCTGGGCAGGGACAATGAGCAGTTCTTC.

The chain couples TRBV11-3 to TRBJ2-3; D perhaps matches TRBD1 (5 bases). CDR1 is SGHNT and CDR2 is YENEEA in the germline V gene. With 10 bases removed from V and 0 bases from J, the gap between germline ends came to 14 bases. This CDR3 contains 14 residues. CDR3 coding DNA: TGTGCCAACAACTCGGACATCAGCACAGATACGCAGTATTTT. It yields the protein CANNSDISTDTQYF. Supplemented by reference TRBV11-3 and TRBJ2-3, the full variable domain reads EAGVVQSPRYKIIEKKQPVAFWCNPISGHNTLYWYLQNLGQGPELLIRYENEEAVDDSQLPKDRFSAERLKGVDSTLKIQPAELGDSAVYLCANNSDISTDTQYFGPGTRLTVL.